This T cell receptor beta chain was found in a study of beta chain features in type 1 diabetes. This CDR3 has 19 amino acids. Germline CDR1 is SGHRS and CDR2 is YFSETQ. Trimming cost V 0 bases and J 0 bases; bases outside gene matches: 12. All of the isolated RNA was reverse transcribed, so expressed TCRB transcripts were sequenced. Libraries were prepared by immunoSEQ multiplex PCR; TCRdb keeps only in-frame clonotypes and omits some of them. Of approximately 300,000 clones in the sample, roughly 11% were seen once. This TCR was recovered from a woman in her twenties or thirties in good health. V is TRBV5-1 and J is TRBJ2-1, with 7 bases matching TRBD2. Sequenced input: naive CD4+ T cells from blood. In DNA form, the CDR3 reads TGCGCCAGCAGCTTGGAAGGTCATCCAGCGGGGCTCTCCTACAATGAGCAGTTCTTC. Translation: CASSLEGHPAGLSYNEQFF.